The 19 T cell receptor beta chains reported below all come from one sample, sequenced in a study of blood T cell repertoires in COVID-19. TCRdb's copy holds only in-frame clones and misses some; the assay was immunoSEQ multiplex PCR. The repertoire consists of roughly 380,000 clones, with 85% occurring once and the leading ten covering 3% to 4.5%. The specimen was peripheral blood. Receptors originate from a woman between 18 and 29 years old with acute or convalescent COVID-19.

The V gene is TRBV28, the J gene TRBJ1-1; TRBD1 is a possible D gene (5 bases). The germline V and J ends were trimmed by 7 bases and 3 bases, with 12 bases remaining between them. The CDR3 has 13 residues. CDR1 MDHEN and CDR2 SYDVKM come from the germline V gene. The CDR3 reads CASIWTGDTEAFF. The DNA for the CDR3 is TGTGCCAGCATTTGGACGGGGGACACTGAAGCTTTCTTT.

This clone was detected once. J is TRBJ1-2 and V is TRBV9; D may be TRBD1 (6 bases). The CDR3 has 15 amino acids. CDR1 SGDLS and CDR2 YYNGEE come from the germline V gene. V was trimmed by 4 bases and J by 4 bases, leaving 17 bases between them. The CDR3 coding sequence is TGTGCCAGCAGCCCCGGGGGGGGCGACCCCTATGGCTACACCTTC. Its translation: CASSPGGGDPYGYTF.

V usage is TRBV28 and J usage is TRBJ2-1; 7 bases match TRBD2. Germline assignment: CDR1 MDHEN and CDR2 SYDVKM. Losses at the gene ends were 1 base for V and 8 bases for J; bases not matched to a gene: 11. The CDR3 consists of 16 residues. CDR3 in amino acids: CASSLFPGRWHDEQFF. The CDR3 DNA follows: TGTGCCAGCAGTTTATTTCCCGGGAGGTGGCACGATGAGCAGTTCTTC.

V is TRBV9 and J is TRBJ1-3; 8 bases map to TRBD1. The germline gives CDR1 SGDLS, CDR2 YYNGEE. CDR3 size: 15 residues. V lost 3 bases and J lost 2; bases outside the gene matches: 4. In DNA, the CDR3 is TGTGCCAGCAGCGCAGGGGGCGCCCCTGGAAACACCATATATTTT. Its translation is CASSAGGAPGNTIYF.

This chain connects TRBV28 to TRBJ2-1; D may be TRBD2 (5 bases). Germline V gene sequence: CDR1 MDHEN, CDR2 SYDVKM. The CDR3 sequence is 13 residues long. V was cut by 5 bases and J by 5 bases, with 10 bases left in between. The CDR3 DNA reads TGTGCCAGCAGTGCACCCGGGGACAATGAGCAGTTCTTC. Its protein is CASSAPGDNEQFF.

This rearrangement joins TRBV30 to TRBJ2-7; possibly TRBD2 for D (6 bases). This CDR3 comprises 14 residues. Trimming took off 5 bases at V and 6 bases at J, with 20 bases between the two ends. Looked up from germline, CDR1 is GTSNPN and CDR2 is SVGIG (reference sequence). The CDR3 loop is CAWDPGRGRGEQYF. The CDR3 DNA is TGTGCCTGGGACCCCGGGAGAGGGCGCGGCGAGCAGTACTTC.

The rearrangement uses TRBV5-4 and TRBJ2-1; 7 bases line up with TRBD1. V lost 4 bases, J lost 0 bases, and 7 bases stayed unmatched. CDR3 length: 16 residues. CDR1 and CDR2 from the germline V gene are SGHNT and YYREEE (reference sequence). The CDR3 nucleotides are TGTGCCAGCAGCGTGGGACAGACCAGCTCCTACAATGAGCAGTTCTTC. Amino acid sequence: CASSVGQTSSYNEQFF. Variable domain in full (rest from reference TRBV5-4 and TRBJ2-1): ETGVTQSPTHLIKTRGQQVTLRCSSQSGHNTVSWYQQALGQGPQFIFQYYREEENGRGNFPPRFSGLQFPNYSSELNVNALELDDSALYLCASSVGQTSSYNEQFFGPGTRLTVL.

This clone was observed a single time. This chain links TRBV3-1 (or the pseudogene TRBV3-2) with TRBJ2-1, with 9 bases lining up with TRBD2. Germline V lookup: CDR1 LGHDT, CDR2 YNNKEL (reference sequence). The CDR3 contains 15 residues. Germline trimming cut 5 bases from V and 5 bases from J; bases unmatched to any gene: 7. The CDR3 is CASSDSLAGNNEQFF. CDR3 in DNA: TGTGCCAGCAGCGATTCTCTAGCGGGAAACAATGAGCAGTTCTTC.

This clone was counted once. The V call is TRBV11-3, the J call TRBJ2-1, with D perhaps matching TRBD2 (5 bases). The V gene's germline CDR1 is SGHNT and CDR2 YENEEA. The V end was cut by 5 bases, the J end by 0 bases, with 14 bases between. CDR3 length equals 16 residues. This CDR3 is CASSPSPAGSYNEQFF. CDR3 nucleotide sequence: TGTGCCAGCAGCCCGTCCCCGGCGGGCTCCTACAATGAGCAGTTCTTC. The full variable domain, completed using reference TRBV11-3 and TRBJ2-1, is EAGVVQSPRYKIIEKKQPVAFWCNPISGHNTLYWYLQNLGQGPELLIRYENEEAVDDSQLPKDRFSAERLKGVDSTLKIQPAELGDSAVYLCASSPSPAGSYNEQFFGPGTRLTVL.

A word on this clone: The identical CDR3 is also encoded by other nucleotide sequences in the sample. The V and J genes are TRBV14 and TRBJ1-4; D is unresolved. Looked up from germline, CDR1 is SGHDN and CDR2 is FVKESK. V dropped 3 bases and J dropped 8 bases, with 4 bases sitting between them. The CDR3 has 11 amino acids. DNA of the CDR3: TGTGCCAGCAGCCAGGCAGAAAAACTGTTTTTT. It yields the protein CASSQAEKLFF.

The rearrangement joins TRBV3-1 (or the pseudogene TRBV3-2) to TRBJ1-1, with a possible D match to TRBD1 (5 bases). V was pared by 3 bases and J by 7 bases, with 12 bases between. The CDR3 is made up of 13 amino acids. In germline, CDR1 is LGHDT, CDR2 YNNKEL (reference sequence). The CDR3 sequence is CASSQMTAGEAFF. The CDR3 DNA sequence: TGTGCCAGCAGCCAGATGACAGCTGGTGAAGCTTTCTTT.

This chain uses TRBV4-1 with TRBJ2-6; D is unclear. The V and J ends lost 2 bases and 0 bases respectively, with 14 bases between them. The germline gives CDR1 MGHRA, CDR2 YSYEKL. This CDR3 is built from 18 residues. The DNA for the CDR3 is TGCGCCAGCAGCCAACGAACAGAGCCGTTCTCTGGGGCCAACGTCCTGACTTTC. Translating it yields CASSQRTEPFSGANVLTF.

J is TRBJ2-2 and V is TRBV6-5; D gene unclear. V lost 7 bases and J lost 0, with 12 bases in between. The CDR3 extends over 15 amino acids. Germline V gives CDR1 MNHEY, CDR2 SVGAGI. This chain's CDR3 is CASTRAKTNTGELFF. The CDR3, as DNA: TGTGCCAGCACCCGAGCCAAAACGAACACCGGGGAGCTGTTTTTT.

The rearrangement uses TRBV13 and TRBJ1-2; 7 bases align to TRBD1. Germline-derived CDR1 and CDR2 are PRHDT and FYEKMQ (reference sequence). The CDR3 has 15 amino acids. Trimming removed 2 bases from V and 8 bases from J; junction bases left unmatched: 11. The DNA for the CDR3 is TGTGCCAGCAGCTTATCCCCTACAGGGGAGGAAGGCTACACCTTC. Translation: CASSLSPTGEEGYTF.

J is TRBJ2-1 and V is TRBV5-4; the D gene is possibly TRBD1 (5 bases). Deletions cut 0 bases from V and 4 bases from J, with 20 bases between. Looked up from germline, CDR1 is SGHNT and CDR2 is YYREEE (reference sequence). The CDR3 is 18 residues long. The CDR3 sequence: CASSLEATVDFLYNEQFF. The CDR3 DNA is TGTGCCAGCAGCTTGGAAGCGACAGTCGATTTTTTATACAATGAGCAGTTCTTC.

The rearrangement links TRBV27 to TRBJ2-7; TRBD1 matches 7 bases. The CDR3 is 14 amino acids. Losses at the gene ends were 3 bases for V and 3 bases for J; bases not matched to a gene: 5. Germline lookup yields CDR1 MNHEY and CDR2 SMNVEV (reference sequence). CDR3 sequence: CASSLTGSIYEQYF. In DNA form, the CDR3 reads TGTGCCAGCAGTTTGACAGGGTCAATCTACGAGCAGTACTTC.

V usage is TRBV19 and J usage is TRBJ2-1; 7 nucleotides line up with TRBD1. The length of the CDR3 is 13 residues. J gave up 8 bases and V 6 bases, and 7 bases lay outside the gene matches. CDR1 and CDR2 from the germline V gene are LNHDA and SQIVND (reference sequence). CDR3 DNA sequence: TGTGCCAGTAGAGGACAGGTAGACTATGAGCAGTTCTTC. It yields the protein CASRGQVDYEQFF.

The chain has TRBV9 and TRBJ1-2; no clear D gene. Deletions cut 0 bases from V and 7 bases from J, with 10 bases between. This CDR3 is built from 13 residues. Germline V gene lookup returns CDR1 SGDLS and CDR2 YYNGEE. The chain's CDR3 is CASSVDSGVGYTF. For the CDR3, the DNA is TGTGCCAGCAGCGTAGATTCCGGGGTTGGCTACACCTTC. The full variable domain, its missing parts supplied by reference TRBV9 and TRBJ1-2, is DSGVTQTPKHLITATGQRVTLRCSPRSGDLSVYWYQQSLDQGLQFLIQYYNGEERAKGNILERFSAQQFPDLHSELNLSSLELGDSALYFCASSVDSGVGYTFGSGTRLTVV.

V is TRBV28 and J is TRBJ1-2; D gene ambiguous. The germline gives CDR1 MDHEN, CDR2 SYDVKM. The CDR3 contains 13 residues. V was pared by 6 bases and J by 2 bases, with 10 bases between. This chain's CDR3 is CASRPTKNYGYTF. The CDR3 region has the DNA TGTGCCAGCAGGCCGACAAAGAACTATGGCTACACCTTC.